The following is a TCR beta chain sequence with its context. This specimen comes from a study of T cell responses to AZD1222 COVID-19 vaccine. Only in-frame clones appear in the TCRdb table, and some are missing; sequencing was by immunoSEQ multiplex PCR. The table includes 70,000 to 90,000 clones, about 89% detected once. The CDR3 consists of 17 residues. The V and J ends lost 3 bases and 3 bases respectively, with 18 bases between them. The germline V gene encodes CDR1 PRHDT and CDR2 FYEKMQ (reference sequence). The TCR originated in an adult in good health. The specimen was peripheral blood, collected on day 0 of AZD1222 vaccination. V usage is TRBV13 and J usage is TRBJ1-3; D perhaps matches TRBD1 (5 bases). CDR3 nucleotide sequence: TGTGCCAGCAGCTTTAACAAAGCCGGGACGTATGGAAACACCATATATTTT. Residues: CASSFNKAGTYGNTIYF.